Listed here are 28 T cell receptor beta chains from one sample, sequenced in a study of T cells in Graves' hyperthyroidism and ophthalmopathy. Template material for amplifying TCR beta CDR3 regions consisted of RNA transcripts. RT-PCR in the first round (using the HTBI primer set) targeted the TCR CDR3. Using its own MiXCR run on the multiplex PCR reads, TCRdb lists one record per CDR3 protein. The data contain more than 350,000 distinct CDR3 sequences, 17% of them singletons. Specimen: blood. Receptors were obtained from a woman in her 30s with Graves' hyperthyroidism that later progressed to Graves' ophthalmopathy.

This clonotype has only a few counts. The chain joins TRBV6-5 to TRBJ1-5; weak D call: TRBD1 (5 bases). CDR3 length: 15 residues. Trimming removed 0 bases at V and 4 bases at J, with 10 bases between. In germline, CDR1 is MNHEY, CDR2 SVGAGI. Here the CDR3 reads CASSYSPDNNQPQHF. The DNA of the CDR3 is TGTGCCAGCAGTTACTCCCCGGACAATAATCAGCCCCAGCATTTT.

On this clonotype: A much larger clone lies one base from this, so it may be a read error. This chain joins TRBV30 and TRBJ2-5; 8 bases line up with TRBD1. Per germline, CDR1 GTSNPN and CDR2 SVGIG (reference sequence). The J segment lost 4 bases and the V segment lost 1 base, leaving 11 bases of the junction unmatched. CDR3 length: 16 amino acids. DNA of the CDR3: TGTGCCTGGAGTGCGCGACCCAGGGGGCGCGGAGAGACCCAGTACTTC. As protein: CAWSARPRGRGETQYF. Drawing the rest from reference TRBV30 and TRBJ2-5, the complete variable domain is SQTIHQWPATLVQPVGSPLSLECTVEGTSNPNLYWYRQAAGRGLQLLFYSVGIGQISSEVPQNLSASRPQDRQFILSSKKLLLSDSGFYLCAWSARPRGRGETQYFGPGTRLLVL.

The rearrangement joins TRBV20-1 to TRBJ2-7; D gene uncertain. The CDR3 has 14 residues. V was cut by 3 bases and J by 4 bases, with 16 bases left in between. CDR1 DFQATT and CDR2 SNEGSKA come from the germline V gene (reference sequence). CDR3 protein: CSASYPPMGYEQYF. The CDR3 DNA is TGCAGTGCTAGTTATCCACCGATGGGTTACGAGCAGTACTTC.

This clonotype was recorded a few times. The chain uses TRBV9 and TRBJ1-5; D is undetermined. Per the germline V gene, CDR1 is SGDLS and CDR2 is YYNGEE. Trimming took off 4 bases at V and 3 bases at J, with 23 bases between the two ends. The CDR3 totals 18 residues. The CDR3 protein is CASSPDPLGREANQPQHF. The CDR3 DNA sequence: TGTGCCAGCAGCCCCGACCCGCTCGGACGGGAAGCCAATCAGCCCCAGCATTTT.

This clonotype was observed many times. The chain joins TRBV28 to TRBJ2-1; 11 bases are a match to TRBD2. The germline CDR1 and CDR2 sequences are MDHEN and SYDVKM. The V and J ends lost 4 bases and 0 bases, in that order; junction bases with no gene match: 8. There are 18 residues in the CDR3. The CDR3 spells CASSWTSGPASSYNEQFF. CDR3 nucleotides: TGTGCCAGCAGTTGGACTAGCGGGCCCGCTAGCTCCTACAATGAGCAGTTCTTC. The variable domain in full, with the rest retrieved from reference TRBV28 and TRBJ2-1, is DVKVTQSSRYLVKRTGEKVFLECVQDMDHENMFWYRQDPGLGLRLIYFSYDVKMKEKGDIPEGYSVSREKKERFSLILESASTNQTSMYLCASSWTSGPASSYNEQFFGPGTRLTVL.

This clonotype was found a few times. This chain links TRBV12-3 or TRBV12-4 with TRBJ2-1; 8 bases fit TRBD2. V lost 4 bases, J lost 0 bases, and 2 bases stayed unmatched. This CDR3 has 15 residues. For the CDR3, the DNA is TGTGCCAGCAGTTATAGCGGGATCTCCTACAATGAGCAGTTCTTC. Its protein product is CASSYSGISYNEQFF.

This clonotype has just a few counts. The V call is TRBV5-1, the J call TRBJ2-5; D possibly uses TRBD1 or TRBD2 (5 bases each). Germline CDR1 SGHRS, CDR2 YFSETQ. Between the trimmed V and J ends, which lost 0 bases and 5 bases, there was a span of 8 bases. CDR3 length: 13 amino acids. The CDR3, as DNA: TGCGCCAGCAGCTTGGCTGGGACGGAGACCCAGTACTTC. Translating it yields CASSLAGTETQYF.

This clonotype showed up many times. The V and J genes are TRBV11-2 and TRBJ2-3; D is undetermined. This CDR3 is built from 15 residues. The germline V and J ends were trimmed by 6 bases and 1 base, with 14 bases remaining between them. Germline V gene lookup returns CDR1 SGHAT and CDR2 FQNNGV. The CDR3 coding sequence is TGTGCCAGCAGGAATCTCCCTCTAGGCACAGATACGCAGTATTTT. Protein sequence: CASRNLPLGTDTQYF.

At least ten counts were recorded for this clonotype. This rearrangement joins TRBV19 to TRBJ1-2; 11 positions agree with TRBD1. Germline CDR1 LNHDA, CDR2 SQIVND (reference sequence). This CDR3 contains 24 residues. With V trimmed by 3 bases and J by 3 bases, 30 bases remained unmatched. Here the CDR3 DNA reads TGTGCCAGTAGTATGAGGGGGAGCCTGTCCGAGAAGCCGGACAGGGGGCTCTGGTACTATGGCTACACCTTC. This gives the protein CASSMRGSLSEKPDRGLWYYGYTF.

This clonotype was detected once. The gene calls are TRBV7-9 and TRBJ2-7; D may be TRBD1 (5 bases). Trimming pared 5 bases from V and 2 bases from J, leaving 16 bases between. The length of the CDR3 is 15 residues. Germline V gene data show CDR1 as SEHNR and CDR2 as FQNEAQ (reference sequence). CDR3 amino acids: CASSLRDSDTYEQYF. CDR3 nucleotide sequence: TGTGCCAGCAGCCTACGAGACAGCGATACCTACGAGCAGTACTTC.

This clonotype showed up many times. The gene calls are TRBV10-3 and TRBJ2-7; TRBD2 matches at 7 bases. The CDR3 covers 16 residues. The junction had 10 bases not matched to a gene; V was cut back by 2 bases and J by 3 bases. Germline assignment: CDR1 ENHRY and CDR2 SYGVKD. Written as DNA, the CDR3 is TGTGCCATCAGTGAGAGGGCGGCGGGAGAAAACTACGAGCAGTACTTC. It translates to CAISERAAGENYEQYF.

This clonotype has a count of ten or more. The chain couples TRBV28 to TRBJ1-2, with D tentatively TRBD1 (6 bases). V was pared by 7 bases and J by 2 bases, with 20 bases between. The CDR3 sequence is 16 residues long. The germline V gene encodes CDR1 MDHEN and CDR2 SYDVKM. Here the CDR3 reads CASTPRTGAPNYGYTF. Here the CDR3 DNA reads TGTGCCAGCACTCCCCGGACGGGGGCCCCCAACTATGGCTACACCTTC.

The chain carries TRBV28 and TRBJ2-2; D remains unclear. Germline CDR1 MDHEN, CDR2 SYDVKM. V lost 2 bases and J 6 bases, leaving 10 bases between the germline ends. The CDR3 has 14 residues. The CDR3 protein is CASSLIRRSGELFF. The CDR3 nucleotides read TGTGCCAGCAGTTTAATTAGGCGGTCCGGGGAGCTGTTTTTT.

The rearrangement joins TRBV11-2 to TRBJ2-3, with D possibly matching TRBD2 (6 bases). CDR1 is SGHAT and CDR2 is FQNNGV in the germline V gene. The ends were cut back, 5 bases at V and 3 bases at J, with 18 bases in the middle. The CDR3 sequence is 16 residues long. DNA of the CDR3: TGTGCCAGCAGCCGGGGGTTCGGGGATGGAACAGATACGCAGTATTTT. It yields the protein CASSRGFGDGTDTQYF.

This clonotype has at least ten counts. The chain links TRBV5-8 to TRBJ1-2; a possible D gene is TRBD1 (5 bases). Per the germline V gene, CDR1 is SGHTS and CDR2 is YDEGEE. Trimming took 7 bases from V and 3 from J, leaving 10 bases between them. CDR3 length: 12 residues. In DNA, the CDR3 is TGTGCCAGCTCCCAGGGATACTATGGCTACACCTTC. This codes for CASSQGYYGYTF.

This clonotype was picked up many times. J is TRBJ2-7 and V is TRBV3-1; D unclear. The V gene's germline CDR1 is LGHDT and CDR2 YNNKEL (reference sequence). Trimming stripped 1 base from V and 7 bases from J, with 11 bases between. This CDR3 spans 13 amino acids. Here the CDR3 DNA reads TGTGCCAGCAGCCAAGCCCACGCGGAAGAGCAGTACTTC. This codes for CASSQAHAEEQYF.

There are many counts of this clonotype. The chain links TRBV28 to TRBJ2-7; possible D gene TRBD2, 5 bases. Germline V gene lookup returns CDR1 MDHEN and CDR2 SYDVKM. The CDR3 is 17 residues long. V lost 6 bases to trimming and J lost 3 bases, with 24 bases between them. The CDR3 is CASSARSPAGVYYEQYF. DNA of the CDR3: TGTGCCAGCAGCGCCCGTTCCCCCGCGGGTGTGTACTACGAGCAGTACTTC.

This clonotype was seen at least ten times. The CDR3 loop reads CASSSRQGFQETQYF. The DNA for the CDR3 is TGCGCCAGCAGCTCCCGACAGGGATTCCAAGAGACCCAGTACTTC. The chain links TRBV5-1 to TRBJ2-5; 7 nucleotides match TRBD1. Germline V CDR1 and CDR2: SGHRS, YFSETQ. The CDR3 is made up of 15 amino acids. V was pared by 3 bases and J by 1 base, with 6 bases of the junction left unmatched.

The chain carries TRBV5-6 and TRBJ1-1; D is unclear. In germline, CDR1 is SGHDT, CDR2 YYEEEE. CDR3 length equals 15 residues. Between the trimmed V and J ends, which lost 1 base and 0 bases, there was a span of 10 bases. The CDR3 sequence is CASSLMGVMNTEAFF. CDR3 in DNA: TGTGCCAGCAGCTTGATGGGAGTCATGAACACTGAAGCTTTCTTT.

The chain couples TRBV29-1 to TRBJ2-5; 10 bases align to TRBD2. Germline V gene data show CDR1 as SQVTM and CDR2 as ANQGSEA. The CDR3 runs to 15 residues. Trimming cost V 1 base and J 5 bases; bases outside gene matches: 7. CDR3 DNA sequence: TGCAGCGTTGAAGGTGCAGCGGGGGGGCCTGAGACCCAGTACTTC. Residues: CSVEGAAGGPETQYF.

The V call is TRBV10-3, the J call TRBJ2-1, with 11 positions matching TRBD2. Germline V gives CDR1 ENHRY, CDR2 SYGVKD. The CDR3 has 16 residues. Trimming took 6 bases from V and 8 from J; bases not matched to a gene: 12. The CDR3 here is CAIRGFTSGSGDEQFF. The CDR3 DNA reads as TGTGCCATCAGAGGGTTTACTAGCGGGAGTGGGGATGAGCAGTTCTTC.

This clonotype showed up many times. The genes are TRBV13 and TRBJ2-2, with 8 nucleotides matching TRBD1. Germline trimming cut 4 bases from V and 6 bases from J; bases unmatched to any gene: 4. Germline assignment: CDR1 PRHDT and CDR2 FYEKMQ (reference sequence). This CDR3 is 14 amino acids long. The CDR3 loop reads CASSSRDRPGELFF. The CDR3 bases are TGTGCCAGCAGCTCCCGGGACAGGCCCGGGGAGCTGTTTTTT.

This clonotype was detected many times. The chain employs TRBV30 and TRBJ2-3, with D uncertain. CDR1 and CDR2 (germline): GTSNPN, SVGIG (reference sequence). This CDR3 spans 12 amino acids. V was pared by 7 bases and J by 6 bases, with 14 bases between. The CDR3: CALELPVDTQYF. The CDR3 coding sequence is TGTGCCTTGGAGTTACCGGTCGATACGCAGTATTTT.

The chain employs TRBV2 and TRBJ2-1, with TRBD1 as a possible D gene (6 bases). Deletions cut 8 bases from V and 7 bases from J, with 21 bases between. CDR3 length: 15 amino acids. Germline assignment: CDR1 SNHLY and CDR2 FYNNEI. The CDR3 is CASGGQSGFGNEQFF. DNA for the CDR3: TGTGCCAGCGGGGGACAATCAGGTTTTGGTAATGAGCAGTTCTTC.

This clonotype has just a few counts. The genes are TRBV7-2 and TRBJ1-5, with TRBD1 as a possible D gene (5 bases). V lost 1 base and J 2 bases, leaving 15 bases between the germline ends. The CDR3 length is 17 residues. Germline V gives CDR1 SGHTA, CDR2 FQGNSA. CDR3 amino acids: CASSLELGRGGNQPQHF. The CDR3 DNA reads TGTGCCAGCAGCTTAGAGCTGGGGAGGGGTGGCAATCAGCCCCAGCATTTT.

This clonotype was recorded a few times. CDR3 loop: CASQRVDRGMSDTQYF. The CDR3 nucleotides are TGTGCCAGTCAACGGGTGGACAGGGGGATGTCAGATACGCAGTATTTT. The chain employs TRBV19 and TRBJ2-3; TRBD1 matches at 10 bases. The CDR3 has 16 residues. The junction had 12 bases not matched to a gene; V was cut back by 8 bases and J by 4 bases. In germline, CDR1 is LNHDA, CDR2 SQIVND (reference sequence).

This clonotype was detected a few times. This rearrangement joins TRBV5-6 to TRBJ1-1, with 8 bases matching TRBD1. Trimming took 2 bases from V and 4 from J; bases not matched to a gene: 7. The germline CDR1 and CDR2 sequences are SGHDT and YYEEEE. The CDR3 totals 15 residues. The CDR3: CASSFVPGGRTEAFF. CDR3 DNA sequence: TGTGCCAGCAGCTTCGTCCCAGGGGGCCGCACTGAAGCTTTCTTT. Looking up the rest from reference TRBV5-6 and TRBJ1-1 gives the full variable domain: DAGVTQSPTHLIKTRGQQVTLRCSPKSGHDTVSWYQQALGQGPQFIFQYYEEEERQRGNFPDRFSGHQFPNYSSELNVNALLLGDSALYLCASSFVPGGRTEAFFGQGTRLTVV.

This clonotype was seen a handful of times. The chain recombines TRBV12-3 or TRBV12-4 with TRBJ2-1; D is possibly TRBD1 (6 bases). Between the trimmed V and J ends, which lost 5 bases and 4 bases, there was a span of 18 bases. CDR3 length: 16 amino acids. The CDR3 DNA reads TGTGCCAGCAGTACCGAATACAGGGAATGGTACAATGAGCAGTTCTTC. This encodes CASSTEYREWYNEQFF.